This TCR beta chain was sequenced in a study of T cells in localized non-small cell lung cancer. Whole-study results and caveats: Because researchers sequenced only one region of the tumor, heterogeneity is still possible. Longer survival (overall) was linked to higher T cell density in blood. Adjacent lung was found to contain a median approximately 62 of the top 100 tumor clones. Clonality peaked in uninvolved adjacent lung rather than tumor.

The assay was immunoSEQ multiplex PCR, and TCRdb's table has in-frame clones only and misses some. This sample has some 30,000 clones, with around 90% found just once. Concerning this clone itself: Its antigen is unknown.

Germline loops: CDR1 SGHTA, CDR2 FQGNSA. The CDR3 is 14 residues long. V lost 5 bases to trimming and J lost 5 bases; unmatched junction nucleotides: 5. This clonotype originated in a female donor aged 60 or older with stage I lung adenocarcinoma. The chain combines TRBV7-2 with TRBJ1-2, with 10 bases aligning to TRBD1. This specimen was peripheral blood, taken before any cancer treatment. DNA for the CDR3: TGTGCCAGCAGCACCGGGACAGGGGTTTATGGCTACACCTTC. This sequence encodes CASSTGTGVYGYTF.